Following are 22 T cell receptor beta chains from one sample sequenced in a study of PD-1 blockade in classical Hodgkin lymphoma. TCRdb keeps only in-frame clones here, not all; method: immunoSEQ multiplex PCR. Among 75,000 to 100,000 clones listed, roughly 91% were seen once. The time point: cycle 4 day 1 (C4D1), after 6 weeks of nivolumab. Each patient relapsed following autologous stem cell transplantation, and prior brentuximab vedotin exposure differed. Sequenced here: peripheral blood mononuclear cells (PBMCs), sampled before the fourth cycle of nivolumab. All receptors derive from a human donor with classical Hodgkin lymphoma.

The V and J genes are TRBV5-5 and TRBJ1-1; D is unresolved. The V end lost 1 base, the J end lost 3 bases, and 10 bases lay between the germline ends. Germline V CDR1 and CDR2: SGHKS, YYEKEE (reference sequence). The CDR3 covers 14 residues. The CDR3 spells CASSLPTRDTEAFF. The CDR3 DNA sequence: TGTGCCAGCAGCTTGCCCACTCGGGACACTGAAGCTTTCTTT.

The chain employs TRBV2 and TRBJ2-5; D is ambiguous. The CDR3 totals 12 residues. V was shortened by 5 bases and J by 6 bases, with 10 bases between the two germline ends. Germline V gene sequence: CDR1 SNHLY, CDR2 FYNNEI. The CDR3 loop is CASSLTRQTQYF. The CDR3, as DNA: TGTGCCAGCAGTCTGACTCGGCAGACCCAGTACTTC.

The chain has TRBV21-1 and TRBJ2-1. TRBV21-1 is listed as a pseudogene. The CDR3 runs 18 residues. The CDR3 bases are TGTGCCAGCAGCAAAGGTCGCTCCCCGCCCTCCTCCTACAATGAGCAGTTCTTC. This encodes CASSKGRSPPSSYNEQFF.

The J gene is TRBJ2-3, the V gene TRBV19, with a tentative D call TRBD1 (5 bases). Trimming left V 6 bases short and J 6 bases short, with 16 bases between. CDR1 is LNHDA, CDR2 SQIVND, per germline (reference sequence). The CDR3 has 14 amino acids. The CDR3 sequence: CASRAAGLGDTQYF. The CDR3 DNA sequence: TGTGCCAGTAGGGCTGCAGGGCTGGGGGATACGCAGTATTTT.

The chain has TRBV6-1 and TRBJ1-2; 10 nucleotides agree with TRBD1. CDR1 MNHNS and CDR2 SASEGT come from the germline V gene. This CDR3 has 14 residues. With V trimmed by 0 bases and J by 7 bases, 2 bases remained unmatched. CDR3 coding DNA: TGTGCCAGCAGTGAAGCGCGGACAGGGGGTGGCTACACCTTC. This codes for CASSEARTGGGYTF.

V usage is TRBV7-2 and J usage is TRBJ2-3; D is perhaps TRBD2 (5 bases). The CDR3 loop spans 14 amino acids. CDR1 and CDR2 (germline): SGHTA, FQGNSA. Trimming took 6 bases from V and 0 from J, leaving 10 bases between them. The CDR3 reads CASSPGLSTDTQYF. In DNA, the CDR3 is TGTGCCAGCAGTCCGGGGTTAAGCACAGATACGCAGTATTTT.

This clone was observed once. The chain couples TRBV4-2 to TRBJ1-1, with 8 bases matching TRBD1. Germline-derived CDR1 and CDR2 are LGHNA and YNFKEQ. Unmatched junction bases numbered 21, after V lost 1 base and J lost 8 bases. The CDR3 has 19 amino acids. CDR3 amino acids: CASSQVPQGALSLATEAFF. The CDR3 bases are TGTGCCAGCAGCCAAGTTCCCCAGGGGGCTCTCTCCCTAGCGACGGAAGCTTTCTTT.

This sequence joins TRBV27 and TRBJ2-6; no clear D gene. The CDR3 totals 12 residues. V was shortened by 7 bases and J by 2 bases, with 3 bases between the two germline ends. Germline V gene sequence: CDR1 MNHEY, CDR2 SMNVEV (reference sequence). Here the CDR3 reads CASNTGANVLTF. The CDR3 DNA is TGTGCCAGCAACACTGGGGCCAACGTCCTGACTTTC. The entire variable domain, with the rest obtained from reference TRBV27 and TRBJ2-6, is as follows: EAQVTQNPRYLITVTGKKLTVTCSQNMNHEYMSWYRQDPGLGLRQIYYSMNVEVTDKGDVPEGYKVSRKEKRNFPLILESPSPNQTSLYFCASNTGANVLTFGAGSRLTVL.

This clone was seen a handful of times. This chain connects TRBV6-1 to TRBJ1-2; 9 positions agree with TRBD1. This CDR3 comprises 14 residues. Per germline, CDR1 MNHNS and CDR2 SASEGT. Losses at the gene ends were 4 bases for V and 4 bases for J; bases not matched to a gene: 4. The CDR3 here is CASSAQDRGYGYTF. The CDR3 region has the DNA TGTGCCAGCAGTGCCCAGGACAGGGGCTATGGCTACACCTTC.

This chain uses TRBV29-1 with TRBJ1-1, with D perhaps TRBD1 (6 bases). Germline values: CDR1 SQVTM, CDR2 ANQGSEA. The CDR3 has 16 amino acids. The V gene lost 7 bases and the J gene lost 6 bases, with 27 bases spanning the gap. This CDR3 is CSATRGIRGGVAEAFF. The CDR3 DNA reads as TGCAGCGCAACTCGCGGCATCAGGGGAGGTGTTGCTGAAGCTTTCTTT.

The chain couples TRBV27 to TRBJ2-7; TRBD1 agrees at 7 bases. Germline values: CDR1 MNHEY, CDR2 SMNVEV (reference sequence). CDR3 size: 15 residues. V gave up 3 bases and J gave up 0 bases; unmatched junction bases: 5. The CDR3 region is CASSFEGAYSYEQYF. DNA of the CDR3: TGTGCCAGCAGTTTCGAGGGGGCGTACTCCTACGAGCAGTACTTC.

This rearrangement joins TRBV5-1 to TRBJ2-7; tentative D call: TRBD2 (6 bases). V was cut by 1 base and J by 0 bases, with 14 bases left in between. Germline V lookup: CDR1 SGHRS, CDR2 YFSETQ. CDR3 length equals 16 residues. The CDR3 protein is CASSLIFGGSSYEQYF. The CDR3 DNA reads TGCGCCAGCAGCTTGATTTTCGGAGGGAGCTCCTACGAGCAGTACTTC.

The V gene is TRBV10-1, the J gene TRBJ2-1; D is unresolved. The CDR3 has 15 residues. V was cut by 5 bases and J by 0 bases, with 11 bases left in between. The germline CDR1 and CDR2 sequences are WNHNN and SYGVQD (reference sequence). This chain's CDR3 is CASSPPGISYNEQFF. The CDR3 nucleotides are TGCGCCAGCAGTCCTCCTGGAATCTCCTACAATGAGCAGTTCTTC.

V usage is TRBV6-6 and J usage is TRBJ1-1; D uncertain. The V end lost 8 bases, the J end lost 6 bases, and 16 bases lay between the germline ends. There are 13 residues in the CDR3. In germline, CDR1 is MNHNY, CDR2 SVGAGI (reference sequence). The CDR3 reads CASQREGLAEAFF. The CDR3 DNA follows: TGTGCCAGCCAACGTGAGGGTCTAGCTGAAGCTTTCTTT.

The chain couples TRBV10-1 to TRBJ2-1, with D tentatively TRBD2 (6 bases). V shed 8 bases and J shed 0 bases, with 23 bases lying between them. This CDR3 contains 18 residues. CDR1 is WNHNN and CDR2 is SYGVQD in the germline V gene (reference sequence). The CDR3 bases are TGCGCCAGCTCCCGGGGTAGGAGGGATGTGAGCTCCTACAATGAGCAGTTCTTC. It translates to CASSRGRRDVSSYNEQFF.

The chain combines TRBV27 with TRBJ2-7; D is possibly TRBD1 (6 bases). Germline-derived CDR1 and CDR2 are MNHEY and SMNVEV (reference sequence). This CDR3 comprises 14 residues. The germline V and J ends were trimmed by 7 bases and 0 bases, with 13 bases remaining between them. CDR3 DNA sequence: TGTGCCAGCAAGGGGACAAGAGGCTCCTACGAGCAGTACTTC. Translated, it gives CASKGTRGSYEQYF.

This clone was seen once. The chain recombines TRBV15 with TRBJ1-1; D is uncertain. V lost 0 bases, J lost 1 base, and 6 bases lay in between. Germline CDR1 LNHNV, CDR2 YYDKDF (reference sequence). The CDR3 runs to 14 residues. The CDR3 bases are TGTGCCACCAGCAGAGATTTGGGGAACACTGAAGCTTTCTTT. Encoded protein: CATSRDLGNTEAFF.

The chain has TRBV27 and TRBJ2-3, with TRBD1 matching over 8 bases. The V and J ends lost 5 bases and 5 bases, in that order; junction bases with no gene match: 9. The CDR3 length is 15 residues. The germline CDR1 and CDR2 sequences are MNHEY and SMNVEV (reference sequence). The CDR3 sequence is CASSHRAGGVDTQYF. Written as DNA, the CDR3 is TGTGCCAGCAGTCATCGGGCAGGGGGCGTAGATACGCAGTATTTT.

The chain combines TRBV19 with TRBJ1-1; D uncertain. The CDR3 consists of 13 residues. Germline V gene data show CDR1 as LNHDA and CDR2 as SQIVND (reference sequence). V shed 3 bases and J shed 3 bases, with 8 bases lying between them. The CDR3 sequence is CASSIDLDTEAFF. Here the CDR3 DNA reads TGTGCCAGTAGTATCGATCTGGACACTGAAGCTTTCTTT.

The sample holds one count of this clone. The chain recombines TRBV7-3 with TRBJ1-2; 12 bases are shared with TRBD1. Germline values: CDR1 SGHTA, CDR2 FQGTGA. The CDR3 consists of 17 residues. After removal of 5 bases from V and 14 bases from J, the junction contained 21 bases not matched to a gene. The CDR3 sequence: CASSTSGTGGVSSRWTF. CDR3 nucleotide sequence: TGTGCCAGCAGCACGTCCGGGACAGGGGGCGTCTCGTCTAGGTGGACCTTC. Based on the CDR3 plus reference TRBV7-3 and TRBJ1-2, the full variable domain is GAGVSQTPSNKVTEKGKYVELRCDPISGHTALYWYRQSLGQGPEFLIYFQGTGAADDSGLPNDRFFAVRPEGSVSTLKIQRTERGDSAVYLCASSTSGTGGVSSRWTFGSGTRLTVV.

V gene TRBV7-9 combines with J gene TRBJ2-3; D gene uncertain. The V and J ends lost 4 bases and 0 bases respectively, with 17 bases between them. This CDR3 spans 17 amino acids. Germline V gene sequence: CDR1 SEHNR, CDR2 FQNEAQ (reference sequence). CDR3 residues: CASSSPEAEISTDTQYF. As DNA, the CDR3 is TGTGCCAGCAGCTCCCCAGAGGCGGAAATAAGCACAGATACGCAGTATTTT.

Here the CDR3 DNA reads TGTGCCTGGAAACCAGGAGTCACTGAAGCTTTCTTT. Residues: CAWKPGVTEAFF. The rearrangement links TRBV30 to TRBJ1-1; D gene uncertain. This CDR3 is 12 amino acids long. V was pared by 4 bases and J by 4 bases, with 10 bases between. Germline V gene sequence: CDR1 GTSNPN, CDR2 SVGIG (reference sequence).